This TCR beta chain was sequenced during a study of CXCR3-negative and CXCR3-positive naive CD8 T cells. With UMI labels, 5' RACE was used to prepare the TRB cDNA libraries. Reprocessing the 5' RACE reads, TCRdb reports a single entry for every CDR3 protein and omits DNA. The ten most abundant clones cover approximately 0.28% of a sample with some 150,000 distinct CDR3 sequences. Triplicate sorts, approximately 300,000 cells apiece, were made for each CD8+ T cell subset. Note on this clonotype: Its cognate antigen is unknown.

The study, taken as a whole, reports: TRB CDR3 hydrophobicity was greater in CXCR3-positive naive cells than in CXCR3-negative naive cells. For memory CD8+ cells diversity was much lower, but both naive subsets had comparably high diversity.

The germline V gene has CDR1 MNHEY and CDR2 SMNVEV (reference sequence). CDR3 length: 17 amino acids. The sample was naive CXCR3+ CD8+ T cells from blood. Noted subset: CD45RO-CCR7+CD27+CD95- naive CD8+ T cells expressing CXCR3 (TNR3+). This sequence originates from a human donor in good health. Some clones in this sample may be carry-over from other donors' samples. The V gene is TRBV27, the J gene TRBJ1-1; the TCRdb call, TRBD1, lacks DNA for checking. CDR3 residues: CASSPPGVRAMNTEAFF.